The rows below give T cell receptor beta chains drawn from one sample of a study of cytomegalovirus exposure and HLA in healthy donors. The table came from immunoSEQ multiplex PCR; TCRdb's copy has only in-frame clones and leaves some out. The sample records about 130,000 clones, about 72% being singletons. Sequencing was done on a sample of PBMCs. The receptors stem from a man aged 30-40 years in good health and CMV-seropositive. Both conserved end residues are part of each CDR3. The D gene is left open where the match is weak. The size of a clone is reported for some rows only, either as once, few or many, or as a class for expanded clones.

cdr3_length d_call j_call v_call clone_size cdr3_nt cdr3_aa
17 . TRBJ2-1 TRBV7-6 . TGTGCCAGCAGCGGGCAGGAGGATACAGGGTTGTACAATGAGCAGTTCTTC CASSGQEDTGLYNEQFF
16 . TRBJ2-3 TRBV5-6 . TGTGCCAGCAGCTTAGGCGGAGGTTTAAGCACAGATACGCAGTATTTT CASSLGGGLSTDTQYF
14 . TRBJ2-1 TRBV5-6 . TGTGCCAGCAGCTTGGGCCCCTTGCGTCCTGAGCAGTTCTTC CASSLGPLRPEQFF
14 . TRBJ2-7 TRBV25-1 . TGTGCCAGCAGGGTTCTCGCCAACTCCTACGAGCAGTACTTC CASRVLANSYEQYF
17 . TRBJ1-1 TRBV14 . TGTGCCAGCAGCCAAGGGGTTCCGGGACATCCTTACACTGAAGCTTTCTTT CASSQGVPGHPYTEAFF
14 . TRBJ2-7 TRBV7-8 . TGTGCCAGCAGCTTTTTTCTAGAGCAGAACGAGCAGTACTTC CASSFFLEQNEQYF
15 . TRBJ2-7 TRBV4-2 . TGTGCCAGCAGCCAGCCAGGCGGGATTGCCTACGAGCAGTACTTC CASSQPGGIAYEQYF
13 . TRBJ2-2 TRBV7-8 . TGTGCCAGCAGCTTGAGGGGGACCGGGGAGCTGTTTTTT CASSLRGTGELFF
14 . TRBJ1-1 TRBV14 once TGTGCCAGCAGCCACAGGGTAGCGGACACTGAAACTTTCTTT CASSHRVADTETFF
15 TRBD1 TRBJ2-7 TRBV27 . TGTGCCAGCAGTTTATCCGGGACAGTGTTCCACGAGCAGTACTTC CASSLSGTVFHEQYF
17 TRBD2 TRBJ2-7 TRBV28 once TGTGCCAGCACTGGACTAGCGGGAGGGGGATTCTCCTACGAGCAGTACTTC CASTGLAGGGFSYEQYF
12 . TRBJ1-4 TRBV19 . TGTGCCAGTGCGCTCGTGGGGGGAAAACTGTTTTTT CASALVGGKLFF
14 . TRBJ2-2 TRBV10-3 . TGTGCCACCACGTGGGACACCAACACCGGGGAGCTGTTTTTT CATTWDTNTGELFF
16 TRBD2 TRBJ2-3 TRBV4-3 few TGCGCCAGCAGCCAAGATTTAGCGGGGGGCACAGATACGCAGTATTTT CASSQDLAGGTDTQYF
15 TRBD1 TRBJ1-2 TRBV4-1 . TGCGCCAGCAGCCAGCCAAAAACGGGACAGAAGGGCTACACCTTC CASSQPKTGQKGYTF
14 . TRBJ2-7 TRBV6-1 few TGTGCCAGCAGGAGACAGCCTCAACGGGACGAGCAGTACTTC CASRRQPQRDEQYF
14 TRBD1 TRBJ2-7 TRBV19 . TGTGCCAGTAGTCGTGCGGGACAGGGGAGCGAGCAGTACTTC CASSRAGQGSEQYF
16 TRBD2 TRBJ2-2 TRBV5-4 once TGTGCCAGCAGCCCAGGTCGGGAGGCCCGATTGGGGGAGCTGTTTTTT CASSPGREARLGELFF
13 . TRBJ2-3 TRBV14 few TGTGCCAGCAGCCCATCAGACACAGATACGCAGTATTTT CASSPSDTDTQYF
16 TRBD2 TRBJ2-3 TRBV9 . TGTGCCAGCAGCGCCCGCTTGACTAGCGGGATAGATACGCAGTATTTT CASSARLTSGIDTQYF
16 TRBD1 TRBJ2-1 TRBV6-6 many TGTGCCAGCAGTTACTCGGGGACAGGGTCCGTCAATGAGCAGTTCTTC CASSYSGTGSVNEQFF
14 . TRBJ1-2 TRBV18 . TGTGCCAGCTCACGGGAGCCGACTAACTATGGCTACACCTTC CASSREPTNYGYTF
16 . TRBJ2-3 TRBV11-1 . TGTGCCAGCAGCCCCCTCCGTAGGGGCCGCACAGATACGCAGTATTTT CASSPLRRGRTDTQYF
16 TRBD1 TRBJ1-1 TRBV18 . TGTGCCAGCTCACCCTACGGACAGGGGGGCCGGTCTCAAGCTTTCTTT CASSPYGQGGRSQAFF
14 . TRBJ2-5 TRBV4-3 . TGCGCCAGCAGCCAAGTGCCGCAGGGGGAGACCCAGTACTTC CASSQVPQGETQYF
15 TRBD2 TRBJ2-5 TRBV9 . TGTGCCAGCAGCGTAGGGGGGGGGAGTTATGAGACCCAGTACTTC CASSVGGGSYETQYF
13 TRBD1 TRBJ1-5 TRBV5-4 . TGCGCCAGCAGCTTACAGGGGGATCAGCCCCAGCATTTT CASSLQGDQPQHF
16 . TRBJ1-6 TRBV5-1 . TGCGCCAGCAGCTACCTCTCGACAGCCGATAATTCACCCCTCCACTTT CASSYLSTADNSPLHF
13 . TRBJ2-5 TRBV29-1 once TGCAGCGTTGAAGGCAGGATGGGAGAGACCCAGTACTTC CSVEGRMGETQYF
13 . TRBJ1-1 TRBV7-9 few TGTGCCAGCAGCTTAAGGACTAACACTGAAGCTTTCTTT CASSLRTNTEAFF
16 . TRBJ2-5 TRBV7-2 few TGTGCCAGCAGCTCCCGGGACACTATAAACCAAGAGACCCAGTACTTC CASSSRDTINQETQYF
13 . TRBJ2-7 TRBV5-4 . TGTGCCAGCAGCCTCCCTGGGGCGGACGAGCCGTACTTC CASSLPGADEPYF
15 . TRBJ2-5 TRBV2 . TGTGCCAGCACCACCCAGGGAACAGGCGAAGAGACCCAGTACTTC CASTTQGTGEETQYF
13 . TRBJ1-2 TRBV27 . TGTGCCAGCAGTTTTGGGAGCAGCTATGGCTACACCTTC CASSFGSSYGYTF
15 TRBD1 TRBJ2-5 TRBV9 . TGTGCCAGCAGCGTAGGGGGGACAGGGTTAGAGACCCAGTACTTC CASSVGGTGLETQYF
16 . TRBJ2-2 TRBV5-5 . TGTGCCAGCAGCTTGCATACCAGAACGAACACCGGGGAGCTGTTTTTT CASSLHTRTNTGELFF
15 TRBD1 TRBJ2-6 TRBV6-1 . TGTGCCAGCAGGTCACAGGGGTCTGGGGCCAACGTCCTGACTTTC CASRSQGSGANVLTF
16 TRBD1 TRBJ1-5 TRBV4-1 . TGCGCCAGCAGCCCTAATCCGGGACAGGGGAATCAGCCCCAGCATTTT CASSPNPGQGNQPQHF
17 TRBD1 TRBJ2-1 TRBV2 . TGTGCCAGCAGTTTCAGCCAGGGGGCTAGGTCCTACAATGAGCAGTTCTTC CASSFSQGARSYNEQFF
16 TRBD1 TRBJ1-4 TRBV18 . TGTGCCAGCTCACCACAAACAGGGGGCGCCGGTGAAAAACTGTTTTTT CASSPQTGGAGEKLFF
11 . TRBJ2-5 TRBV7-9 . TGTGCAATTGAGGCTCAAGAGACCCAGTACTTC CAIEAQETQYF
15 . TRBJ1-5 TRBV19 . TGTGCCAGTAGTATACCCCAGGTTAGCAATCAGCCCCAGCATTTT CASSIPQVSNQPQHF
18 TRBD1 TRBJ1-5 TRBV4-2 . TGTGCCAGCAGCCAAGGGAGTCAGGGGGGCCCTAGCAATCAGCCCCAGCATTTT CASSQGSQGGPSNQPQHF
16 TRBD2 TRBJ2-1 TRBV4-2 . TGTGCCAGCAGCCAAGATTCGAGCGGGAGGGTCTATGAGCAGTTCTTC CASSQDSSGRVYEQFF
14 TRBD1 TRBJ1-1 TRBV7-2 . TGTGCCAGCAGCCTCAACAGGGGGCCCACTGAAGCTTTCTTT CASSLNRGPTEAFF
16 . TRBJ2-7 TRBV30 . TGTGCCTGGAGAGACCTACGGAGCGGTCGAACCTACGAGCAGTACTTC CAWRDLRSGRTYEQYF
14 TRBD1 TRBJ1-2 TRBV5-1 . TGCGCCAGCAGCTGGGGGACAGGGGTTGAAGGCTACACCTTC CASSWGTGVEGYTF
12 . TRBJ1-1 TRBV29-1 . TGCAGCGGGGGGCAATCTAACACTGAAGCTTTCTTT CSGGQSNTEAFF
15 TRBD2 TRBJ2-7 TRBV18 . TGTGCCAGCTCACCGGGACTACCGAACGCCTACGAGCAGTACTTC CASSPGLPNAYEQYF
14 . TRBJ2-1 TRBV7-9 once TGTGCCAGCAGCATTACGGGTCCAAACAATGAGCAGTTCTTC CASSITGPNNEQFF